These T cell receptor beta chains were read from a single sample in a study of cytotoxic CD8 clonotypes in ibrutinib-treated CLL. Sequencing used immunoSEQ multiplex PCR; TCRdb keeps in-frame clones, though not all of them. The sample carries a few hundred thousand clones, approximately 67% recorded once. The material was PBMCs, obtained after 36 months of ibrutinib treatment. The receptors come from a human donor with chronic lymphocytic leukemia. CDR3s include the opening cysteine and the closing phenylalanine or tryptophan. The D gene is left open where the match is weak. For some rows the clone size is stated as once, few or many, or as a class when expanded; others skip it.

TRBV9,TRBJ2-4,NA,NA,CASSVARGYLLAKNIQYF,TGTGCCAGCAGCGTAGCTCGGGGTTATCTACTAGCCAAAAACATTCAGTACTTC
TRBV6-6,TRBJ2-7,NA,TRBD1,CASSTTGDSYEQYF,TGTGCCAGCAGTACAACAGGGGACTCCTACGAGCAGTACTTC
TRBV5-1,TRBJ2-7,few,TRBD1,CASGNRQGTTYEQYF,TGCGCCAGCGGAAATAGACAGGGGACCACCTACGAGCAGTACTTC
TRBV9,TRBJ2-5,few,TRBD2,CASSVGGGGLAGAETQYF,TGTGCCAGCAGCGTAGGAGGAGGGGGACTAGCGGGAGCGGAGACCCAGTACTTC
TRBV29-1,TRBJ2-5,NA,NA,CSVDFSKQETQYF,TGCAGCGTTGATTTTTCAAAGCAAGAGACCCAGTACTTC
TRBV9,TRBJ2-3,many,TRBD2,CASSPGLASSTDTQYF,TGTGCCAGCAGCCCGGGACTAGCGTCTAGCACAGATACGCAGTATTTT
TRBV19,TRBJ2-2,few,NA,CASSLGHNTGELFF,TGTGCCAGTAGTCTCGGACACAACACCGGGGAGCTGTTTTTT
TRBV6-5,TRBJ1-2,NA,NA,CASSYADGSPHGYTF,TGTGCCAGCAGTTATGCGGACGGATCACCTCATGGCTACACCTTC
TRBV5-1,TRBJ1-4,NA,NA,CASSAGHEEEKLFF,TGCGCCAGCAGCGCGGGACATGAGGAGGAAAAACTGTTTTTT
TRBV9,TRBJ1-4,NA,NA,CASSVRPGKGWNEKLFF,TGTGCCAGCAGCGTGCGACCGGGGAAGGGGTGGAATGAAAAACTGTTTTTT
TRBV7-2,TRBJ2-3,NA,NA,CASSFLASTGTADTQYF,TGTGCCAGCAGCTTTCTAGCGAGCACTGGTACCGCAGATACGCAGTATTTT
TRBV14,TRBJ2-3,NA,TRBD1,CASSQTGATDTQYF,TGTGCCAGCAGCCAAACAGGGGCCACAGATACGCAGTATTTT
TRBV9,TRBJ1-2,once,NA,CASMGNYGYTF,TGTGCCAGCATGGGGAACTATGGCTACACCTTC
TRBV5-1,TRBJ2-1,NA,NA,CASSLSSPYNEQFF,TGCGCCAGCAGCTTGTCTAGCCCCTACAATGAGCAGTTCTTC
TRBV27,TRBJ2-7,NA,NA,CASSLVGSYEQYF,TGTGCCAGCAGTTTAGTCGGGTCCTACGAGCAGTACTTC
TRBV4-1,TRBJ2-7,NA,TRBD1,CASSSRTGSYEQYF,TGCGCCAGCAGCTCAAGGACAGGGTCCTACGAGCAGTACTTC
TRBV7-9,TRBJ1-2,NA,TRBD1,CASMGVGPTGGDYGYTF,TGTGCCAGCATGGGGGTCGGGCCGACAGGGGGCGACTATGGCTACACCTTC
TRBV6-5,TRBJ2-1,NA,NA,CASGRDNEQFF,TGTGCCAGCGGGCGCGACAATGAGCAGTTCTTC
TRBV27,TRBJ2-2,NA,TRBD1,CARGWGQGAGELFF,TGTGCCCGGGGGTGGGGACAGGGGGCCGGGGAGCTGTTTTTT
TRBV10-1,TRBJ1-2,NA,NA,CASSDLPYGYTF,TGCGCCAGCAGTGACTTACCTTATGGCTACACCTTC
TRBV29-1,TRBJ2-7,NA,NA,CSVVSGQIYEQYF,TGCAGCGTTGTGTCTGGACAAATCTACGAGCAGTACTTC
TRBV5-1,TRBJ2-7,NA,TRBD2,CASSTFAGGNPYEQYF,TGCGCCAGCAGCACTTTTGCGGGAGGGAACCCCTACGAGCAGTACTTC
TRBV6-5,TRBJ1-1,NA,NA,CASSTGGPEAFF,TGTGCCAGCAGTACGGGGGGCCCTGAAGCTTTCTTT
TRBV10-1,TRBJ2-5,NA,NA,CASSEAGWETQYF,TGCGCCAGCAGTGAGGCAGGTTGGGAGACCCAGTACTTC
TRBV10-3,TRBJ1-2,NA,NA,CAISDPVFGYTF,TGTGCCATCAGTGATCCGGTGTTTGGCTACACCTTC
TRBV5-1,TRBJ1-1,NA,NA,CASSPRLPNTEAFF,TGCGCCAGCAGCCCGCGTTTGCCCAACACTGAAGCTTTCTTT
TRBV18,TRBJ1-2,few,TRBD1,CASSPSRTGYSYGYTF,TGTGCCAGCTCACCATCCCGGACAGGGTATTCCTATGGCTACACCTTC
TRBV27,TRBJ2-6,NA,NA,CASRGAGANVLTF,TGTGCCAGCAGGGGGGCTGGGGCCAACGTCCTGACTTTC
TRBV29-1,TRBJ1-5,NA,TRBD1,CSVGRGDRGLSNQPQHF,TGCAGCGTTGGGAGAGGGGACAGGGGGCTTAGCAATCAGCCCCAGCATTTT
TRBV18,TRBJ2-3,NA,NA,CASSPPGLPDTQYF,TGTGCCAGCTCACCGCCAGGGTTACCAGATACGCAGTATTTT
TRBV9,TRBJ1-5,few,NA,CASSPVYSNQPQHF,TGTGCCAGCAGCCCGGTATATAGCAATCAGCCCCAGCATTTT
TRBV7-2,TRBJ2-7,NA,NA,CASSLGQGLSYEQYF,TGTGCCAGCAGCTTAGGGCAGGGGCTATCCTACGAGCAGTACTTC
TRBV6-5,TRBJ1-4,few,NA,CASSYSGATNEKLFF,TGTGCCAGCAGTTACTCGGGCGCAACTAATGAAAAACTGTTTTTT
TRBV5-1,TRBJ2-3,NA,NA,CASSILRPTDTQYF,TGCGCCAGCAGTATCCTGCGGCCCACAGATACGCAGTATTTT
TRBV10-3,TRBJ2-3,few,NA,CAIHSRDSDPDTQYF,TGTGCCATCCATTCAAGGGACTCGGACCCAGATACGCAGTATTTT
TRBV6-7,TRBJ1-4,NA,NA,CASSYSLGRTNEKLFF,TGTGCCAGCAGTTACTCGTTAGGGAGAACTAATGAAAAACTGTTTTTT
TRBV9,TRBJ2-7,once,TRBD2,CASSVSSLAGARYEQYF,TGTGCCAGCAGCGTGTCGTCGCTAGCGGGAGCCAGATACGAGCAGTACTTC
TRBV2,TRBJ2-7,NA,NA,CASSARGYSYEQYF,TGTGCCAGCAGTGCGAGGGGCTACTCCTACGAGCAGTACTTC
TRBV2,TRBJ2-7,NA,NA,CASRKDGAGGQYF,TGTGCCAGCAGGAAGGACGGGGCCGGGGGGCAGTACTTC
TRBV6-5,TRBJ1-2,few,TRBD1,CASRALRGSYGYTF,TGTGCCAGCAGGGCCCTCAGGGGGAGCTATGGCTACACCTTC
TRBV27,TRBJ2-5,NA,NA,CASRRGAGKTQYF,TGTGCCAGCAGGAGGGGGGCCGGGAAGACCCAGTACTTC
TRBV4-1,TRBJ2-1,NA,NA,CASSQTYNEQFF,TGCGCCAGCAGCCAGACGTACAATGAGCAGTTCTTC
TRBV5-5,TRBJ1-6,NA,TRBD1,CASSRLRGTGNSPLHF,TGTGCCAGCAGCAGGCTCAGGGGGACGGGTAATTCACCCCTCCACTTT
TRBV29-1,TRBJ1-2,NA,NA,CSVEGAYGYTF,TGCAGCGTTGAAGGGGCTTATGGCTACACCTTC
TRBV5-1,TRBJ2-7,few,TRBD2,CASSLVLATYEQYF,TGCGCCAGCAGCTTGGTACTAGCGACCTACGAGCAGTACTTC